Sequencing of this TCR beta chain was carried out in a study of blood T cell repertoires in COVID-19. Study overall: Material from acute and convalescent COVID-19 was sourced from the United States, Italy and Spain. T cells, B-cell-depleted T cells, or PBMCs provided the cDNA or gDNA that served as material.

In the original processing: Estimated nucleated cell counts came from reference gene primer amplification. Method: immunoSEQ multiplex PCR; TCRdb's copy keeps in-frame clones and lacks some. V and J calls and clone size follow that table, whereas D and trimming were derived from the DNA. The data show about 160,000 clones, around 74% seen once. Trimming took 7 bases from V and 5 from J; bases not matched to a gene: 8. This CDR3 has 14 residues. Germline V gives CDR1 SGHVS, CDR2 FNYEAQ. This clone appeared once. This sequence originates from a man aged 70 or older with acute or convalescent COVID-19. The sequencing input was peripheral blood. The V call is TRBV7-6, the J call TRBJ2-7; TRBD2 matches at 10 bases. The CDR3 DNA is TGTGCCAGCACCGTCAGCGGGGGGGCCCACGAGCAGTACTTC. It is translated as CASTVSGGAHEQYF.